This T cell receptor (beta chain) was recorded in a study of early T cells in non-severe SARS-CoV-2 infection. Trimming took off 6 bases at V and 5 bases at J, with 13 bases between the two ends. There are 13 residues in the CDR3. MiXCR, applied by TCRdb to the 5' RACE reads, yields one record per CDR3 protein. The table records roughly 52,000 distinct CDR3 sequences, just over 8% of them present only once. This clonotype was picked up one time. This TCR was recovered from an adult who was a healthcare worker with PCR-confirmed SARS-CoV-2 infection or an uninfected control (not recorded which). Sequences were obtained from whole blood. The chain combines TRBV12-3 or TRBV12-4 with TRBJ2-5; D is uncertain. The CDR3 region is CASSPLRLETQYF. The CDR3 region has the DNA TGTGCCAGCAGCCCTCTGAGGCTGGAGACCCAGTACTTC.